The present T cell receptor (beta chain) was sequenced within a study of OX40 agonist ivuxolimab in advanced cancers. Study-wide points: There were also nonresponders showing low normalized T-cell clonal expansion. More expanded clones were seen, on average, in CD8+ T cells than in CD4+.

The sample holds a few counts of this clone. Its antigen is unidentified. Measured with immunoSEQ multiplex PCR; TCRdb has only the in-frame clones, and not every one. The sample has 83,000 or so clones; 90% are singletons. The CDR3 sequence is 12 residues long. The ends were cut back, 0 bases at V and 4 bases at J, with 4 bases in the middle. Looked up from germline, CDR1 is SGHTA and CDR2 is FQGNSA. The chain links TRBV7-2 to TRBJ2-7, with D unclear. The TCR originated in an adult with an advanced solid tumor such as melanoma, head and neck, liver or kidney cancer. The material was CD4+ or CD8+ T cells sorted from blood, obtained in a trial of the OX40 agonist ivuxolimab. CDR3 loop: CASSLARYEQYF. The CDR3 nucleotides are TGTGCCAGCAGCTTAGCGAGGTACGAGCAGTACTTC.